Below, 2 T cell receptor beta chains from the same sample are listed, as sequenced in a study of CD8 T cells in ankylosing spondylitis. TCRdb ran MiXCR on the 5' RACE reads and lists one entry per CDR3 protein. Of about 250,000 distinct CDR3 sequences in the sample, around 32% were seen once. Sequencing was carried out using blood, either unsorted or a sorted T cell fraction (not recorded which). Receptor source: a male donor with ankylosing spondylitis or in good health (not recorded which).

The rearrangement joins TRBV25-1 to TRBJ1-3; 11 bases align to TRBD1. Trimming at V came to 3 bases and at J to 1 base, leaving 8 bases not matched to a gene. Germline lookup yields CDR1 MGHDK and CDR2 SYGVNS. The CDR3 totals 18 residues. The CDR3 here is CASSERPGQGVSGNTIYF. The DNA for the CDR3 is TGTGCCAGCAGTGAGCGACCGGGACAGGGGGTGTCTGGAAACACCATATATTTT. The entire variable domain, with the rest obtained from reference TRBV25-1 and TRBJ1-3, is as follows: EADIYQTPRYLVIGTGKKITLECSQTMGHDKMYWYQQDPGMELHLIHYSYGVNSTEKGDLSSESTVSRIRTEHFPLTLESARPSHTSQYLCASSERPGQGVSGNTIYFGEGSWLTVV.

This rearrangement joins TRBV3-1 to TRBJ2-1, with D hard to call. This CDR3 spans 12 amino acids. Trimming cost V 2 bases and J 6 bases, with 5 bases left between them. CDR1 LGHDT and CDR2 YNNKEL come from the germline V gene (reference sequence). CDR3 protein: CASSQFGNEQFF. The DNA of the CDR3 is TGTGCCAGCAGCCAATTCGGCAATGAGCAGTTCTTC.